This T cell receptor (beta chain) appears in the sequencing data of a study of cytomegalovirus exposure and HLA in healthy donors (dated by TCRdb to between 2016 and 2019). About the study as a whole: In an earlier analysis of 550 to 750 of the donors, 276 Gb of sequence data and some 120 million unique TCR beta sequences from roughly 200 million T cells were reported. HLA typing covered class I and class II loci at four-digit resolution. In the later analysis, no new phenotypic data were used to find candidate immune exposures; instead, reliance was placed on TCR beta sequences and their occurrence across donors. Alongside the repertoire data, information on donor age, sex, ethnicity and CMV serostatus was compiled. The study was designed to test whether signatures of past pathogen exposure could be identified by cataloging public T cell receptors. Typing coverage differed by locus: A, B, C, DRB1 and DQB1 were typed in about 620-640 donors, DQA1 in approximately 520, DPA1 in around 580, and DPB1 in 450 to 490. Every repertoire in the discovery cohort had been generated on one and the same sequencing platform. A later analysis re-analyzed previously published TCR beta repertoires from 550 to 700 donors and added high-resolution HLA genotyping to study TCR occurrence patterns. Of the roughly 400 genotyped donors, about 84% fell in the genetic ancestry cluster associated with self-reported Caucasian donors. An early release covering roughly 600 HLA-typed donors comprised around 300 gigabases of sequencing data and tens of millions of unique TCR sequences. In an earlier analysis of about 590 of the donors, high-throughput TCR beta sequencing was used to judge whether each TCR beta V gene segment behaved as functional or pseudogenic. Among under 450 genotyped donors of the cohort, an average of 235,054 unique TCR beta nucleotide sequences were sequenced per donor, 15% to 20% of them non-productive. A later genetic analysis used genome-wide SNP genotypes for about 60% of the roughly 700 donors, treating that subset as a discovery cohort. To predict cytomegalovirus infection status, the study brought together high-throughput TCR immunosequencing, statistical association of individual TCRs with disease status, and machine learning. A separate validation cohort of over 95 different subjects was used in addition to the 666-subject first cohort. The study used immunosequencing to profile the T cell repertoires of several hundred subjects and linked those repertoires to cytomegalovirus serostatus. About five DR-DQ haplotypes were handled as single units for association and clustering because linkage in the cohort was strong. Study-level results and caveats: An earlier analysis of 450 to 750 of the donors showed that most TCR beta V segments appeared in productive rearrangements either about 90% or about 30% of the time, which broadly matched IMGT annotations. Roughly uniform sequencing depth across donors was assumed in presence/absence analyses, although this assumption may not hold. It was suggested by the authors that the approach could potentially be generalized to other disease states and immunological phenotypes. In a later analysis, most CMV-associated TCR beta chains were found to appear HLA-restricted, with HLA associations seemingly driven largely by CMV exposure. Three of the identified cytomegalovirus-associated TCR beta chains were confirmed in vitro to be specific for cytomegalovirus antigens. In a later genetic analysis, a missense DCLRE1C variant was associated with V-gene and J-gene trimming of TCR beta chains, and the association was replicated in an independent cohort. In the study, 150 to 200 TCR beta chains were listed as associated with cytomegalovirus. HLA typing was unavailable for some donors at each locus, so association tests used only the typed subset. A later genetic analysis reported fewer N-insertions in productive TCRs among donors in an Asian-associated ancestry cluster than the roughly 650-donor mean. Specific HLA alleles were associated with 16,951 TCR beta sequences at a false discovery rate of 0.05 in a later analysis. In a later analysis, several top co-occurrence clusters were reported to appear linked to parvovirus B19, influenza, CMV and Epstein-Barr virus. A further reported finding was that TCR beta sequences accurately predicted the HLA-A and HLA-B alleles for most subjects in the first cohort. Most TCR sequences were observed very rarely across donors, whereas some public TCRs were present in many individuals. The 87-base-pair reads could not distinguish some IMGT-functional V segments, including TRBV6-2 and TRBV6-3, so those segments were excluded. The sequencing pipeline was judged likely to have produced a cluster of highly shared sequence variants as a technical artifact. CMV serostatus was the only immune exposure information available for the cohort. In a later analysis, HLA-associated TCR beta chains were found to be more clonally expanded and to have lower generation probabilities than equally common non-associated chains. Assigning TCR associations to individual alleles was difficult when HLA alleles, especially DR and DQ, strongly co-occurred. In a later analysis, TCR association rates were found to vary across HLA loci, with the most associated TCRs seen for DRB1 alleles and the fewest for HLA-C alleles. Only TCR beta chains were sequenced in this cohort, and the absence of alpha or paired-chain data limited detectable features. The classifier was reported to diagnose cytomegalovirus status with high specificity and sensitivity in both the original cohort and the validation cohort. Seventeen rarely observed V segments, including chromosome 9 orphons, were excluded from the earlier analysis of approximately 500 of the donors because counts were too low. Correlated functional status among segregating V segments might be attributable to linkage disequilibrium, but an unknown experimental factor could not be ruled out.

As to this clone: This clone's antigen is unknown. Nothing much larger sits one base from this clone, and base qualities are not available.

Its CDR3 holds 15 amino acids, cysteine through phenylalanine. Only the CDR3 region is kept as DNA, spanning 45 bases read in frame from base 1. V is trimmed back by 2 bases and J by 5 bases, and the junction contains 9 bases that no gene match accounts for. From a lookup of the germline V gene, CDR1 and CDR2 are SGDLS and YYNGEE. Libraries came from the immunoSEQ multiplex PCR assay. For the multiplex PCR, a mixture combining 60 forward primers for TCR Vbeta segments and 13 reverse primers for TCR Jbeta segments was used. Amplification of the CDR3 region of rearranged TCR beta genes was performed with a multiplex PCR assay on genomic DNA. The Illumina HiSeq System was used to sequence the amplified TCR beta libraries as 87-base-pair reads. On the study's bioinformatics: Across the 500 to 750 repertoires, a later analysis counted some 80 million unique TCR beta chains, 8.5 million to 12 million of which were shared by at least two donors. A nearest-neighbor algorithm error-corrected the raw reads and collapsed the reads into unique sequences, merging closely related sequences to remove PCR and sequencing errors. CDR3 sequences were aligned to IMGT reference sequences to assign V, D and J gene segments. For a sequence to be retained, at least a six-nucleotide match to both a V gene segment and a J gene segment was required. Rearrangements were classified as productive when the CDR3 lacked stop codons and remained in frame with V and J, and all other rearrangements were classified as non-productive. CDR3 was defined according to IMGT convention as the region running from the second conserved V-encoded cysteine to the conserved J-encoded phenylalanine. The earlier analysis of a few hundred of the donors excluded sequences that lacked an unambiguous match to a single V gene segment. In an earlier analysis of 450 to 750 of the donors, a V segment was called functional when productive rearrangements were above 56.7%, and segregating when the standard deviation between donors exceeded 5%. A statistical classification framework was developed to diagnose cytomegalovirus status using the catalog of TCR beta chain sequences. In a later analysis, TCR nucleotide sequences were compared against IMGT/GENE-DB human TR gene sequences so that V and J genes could be assigned. A later analysis assigned CDR3 sequences and most-parsimonious VDJ recombination scenarios with the TCRdist pipeline. In a later analysis, every TCR beta chain was defined by the combination of its CDR3 amino acid sequence and its V-gene family, and reads without a unique V-gene family were dropped. As a way to deal with suspected cross-contamination and a sequencing artifact, a later analysis dropped 450 to 600 nucleotide sequences that were highly shared and had low generation probability. In a later analysis, a clonal expansion index was calculated for each public chain from normalized within-repertoire ranks of inferred template counts. In a later analysis, generation probabilities were computed with a VDJ recombination model fitted to out-of-frame rearrangements, and the resulting probabilities were checked against IGoR. In a later analysis, hypergeometric tests were used to score TCR-TCR, TCR-HLA and TCR-CMV co-occurrence, with a repertoire-size bias correction applied to TCR pairs. To estimate false discovery rates, a later analysis permuted the HLA or CMV assignments 20 times. A later analysis grouped co-occurring TCRs with DBSCAN, adding TCRdist sequence similarity when clustering within HLA-allele-positive subsets. Co-occurrence clustering excluded repertoires with fewer than 30,000 or more than 120,000 public chains, plus five with anomalous nucleotide sharing. The source is immuneACCESS, and TCRdb retained only in-frame sequences with V and J called. Part of the clones is not carried over; for the studies checked, unresolved V genes explain less than half of this, and the remainder is unexplained. The V and J calls and clone size are taken from that table; D and trimming were inferred from the DNA. Here the sample has 120,000 to 150,000 clones; 80% to 85% occur a single time. Of the sample, more than 2% is held by the ten largest clones.

The cohort consisted of 600 to 700 healthy bone marrow donors. At the time of sampling, all cohort members were nominally healthy, though unrecorded immune exposures were likely present. The donor tested CMV seronegative and was one of the 352 seronegative cohort members. A peripheral blood sample was collected from each donor, and TCR beta sequencing was performed on peripheral blood mononuclear cells. The Qiagen DNeasy Blood Extraction Kit was used to extract genomic DNA from the blood cell samples. Rearrangement joined TRBV9 to TRBJ2-7; TRBD1 fits 8 bases in the junction. The source of this sequence is a boy aged 2 to 10 in good health and CMV-seronegative. Sample: PBMCs. At the DNA level, the sequence is TGTGCCAGCAGCGTTACCGGGACAGGACCCAACGAGCAGTACTTC. Translated, this is CASSVTGTGPNEQYF. The entire variable domain, with the stretches around the CDR3 drawn from the reference TRBV9 and TRBJ2-7 proteins, is DSGVTQTPKHLITATGQRVTLRCSPRSGDLSVYWYQQSLDQGLQFLIQYYNGEERAKGNILERFSAQQFPDLHSELNLSSLELGDSALYFCASSVTGTGPNEQYFGPGTRLTVT.